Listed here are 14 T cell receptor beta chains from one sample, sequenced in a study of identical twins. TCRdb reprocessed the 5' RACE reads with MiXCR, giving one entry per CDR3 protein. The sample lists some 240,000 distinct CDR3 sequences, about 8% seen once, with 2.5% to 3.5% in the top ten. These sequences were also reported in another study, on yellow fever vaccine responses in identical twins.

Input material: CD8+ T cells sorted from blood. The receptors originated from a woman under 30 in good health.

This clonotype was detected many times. CDR3 protein: CASSLNEKLFF. DNA for the CDR3: TGTGCCAGCAGCCTGAATGAAAAACTGTTTTTT. The chain links TRBV12-3 or TRBV12-4 to TRBJ1-4; D remains unclear. Deletions cut 6 bases from V and 5 bases from J, with 4 bases between. The CDR3 has 11 residues.

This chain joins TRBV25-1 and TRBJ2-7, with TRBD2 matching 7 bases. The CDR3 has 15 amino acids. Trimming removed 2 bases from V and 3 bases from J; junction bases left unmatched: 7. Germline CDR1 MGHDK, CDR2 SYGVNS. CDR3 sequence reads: CASSEGGLELYEQYF. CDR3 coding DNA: TGTGCCAGCAGTGAAGGTGGACTAGAGCTCTACGAGCAGTACTTC.

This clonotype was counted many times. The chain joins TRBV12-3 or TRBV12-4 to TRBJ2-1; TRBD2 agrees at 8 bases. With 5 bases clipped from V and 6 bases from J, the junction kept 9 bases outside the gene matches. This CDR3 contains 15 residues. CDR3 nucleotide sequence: TGTGCCAGCAGTCTCGGGACTAGTTGGTCCAATGAGCAGTTCTTC. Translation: CASSLGTSWSNEQFF.

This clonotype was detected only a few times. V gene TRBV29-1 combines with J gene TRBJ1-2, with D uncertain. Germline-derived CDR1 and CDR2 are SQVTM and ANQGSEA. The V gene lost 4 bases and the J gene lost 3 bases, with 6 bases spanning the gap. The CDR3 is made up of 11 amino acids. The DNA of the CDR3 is TGCAGCGTTGGTACGGACTATGGCTACACCTTC. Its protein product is CSVGTDYGYTF.

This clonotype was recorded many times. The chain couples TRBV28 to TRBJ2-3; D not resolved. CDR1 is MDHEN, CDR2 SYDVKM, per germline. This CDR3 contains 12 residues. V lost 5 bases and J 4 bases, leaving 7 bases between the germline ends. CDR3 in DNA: TGTGCCAGCAGTGCTTCCGCAGATACGCAGTATTTT. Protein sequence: CASSASADTQYF. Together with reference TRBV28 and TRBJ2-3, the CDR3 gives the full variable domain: DVKVTQSSRYLVKRTGEKVFLECVQDMDHENMFWYRQDPGLGLRLIYFSYDVKMKEKGDIPEGYSVSREKKERFSLILESASTNQTSMYLCASSASADTQYFGPGTRLTVL.

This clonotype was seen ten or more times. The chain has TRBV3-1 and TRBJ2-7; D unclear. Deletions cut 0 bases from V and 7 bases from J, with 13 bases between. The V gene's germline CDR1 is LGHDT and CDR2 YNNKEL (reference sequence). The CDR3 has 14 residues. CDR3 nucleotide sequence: TGTGCCAGCAGCCAAGATAGGTTGATGGGTGAGCAGTACTTC. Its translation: CASSQDRLMGEQYF.

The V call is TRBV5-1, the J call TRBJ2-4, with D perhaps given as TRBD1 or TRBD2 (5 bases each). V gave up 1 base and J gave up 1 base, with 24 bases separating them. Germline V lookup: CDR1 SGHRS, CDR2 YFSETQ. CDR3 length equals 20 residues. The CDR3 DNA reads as TGCGCCAGCAGCTTGTTGACGGGTATGAAGCGCGAGGGGGCCAAAAACATTCAGTACTTC. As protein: CASSLLTGMKREGAKNIQYF.

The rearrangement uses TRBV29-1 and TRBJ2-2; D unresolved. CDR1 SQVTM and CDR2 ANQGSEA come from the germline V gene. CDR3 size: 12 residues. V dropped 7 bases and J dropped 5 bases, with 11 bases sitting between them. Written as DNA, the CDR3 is TGCAGCGCCAAAAGTGCTACCGGGGAGCTGTTTTTT. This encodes CSAKSATGELFF.

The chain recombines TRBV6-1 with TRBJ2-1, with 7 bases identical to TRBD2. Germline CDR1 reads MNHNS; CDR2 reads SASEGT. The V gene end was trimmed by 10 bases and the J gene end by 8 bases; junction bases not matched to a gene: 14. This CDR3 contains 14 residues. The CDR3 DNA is TGTGCCACCCGGGGGGATAATCGATCGGATGAGCAGTTCTTC. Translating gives CATRGDNRSDEQFF.

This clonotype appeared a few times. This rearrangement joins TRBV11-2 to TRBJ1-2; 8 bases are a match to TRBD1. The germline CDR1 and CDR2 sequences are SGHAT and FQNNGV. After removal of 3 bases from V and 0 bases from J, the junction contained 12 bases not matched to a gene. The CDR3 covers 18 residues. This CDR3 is CASSFSSDRDPPNYGYTF. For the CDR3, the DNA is TGTGCCAGCAGCTTCTCTTCGGACAGGGACCCACCTAACTATGGCTACACCTTC. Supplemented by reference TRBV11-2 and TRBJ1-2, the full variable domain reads EAGVAQSPRYKIIEKRQSVAFWCNPISGHATLYWYQQILGQGPKLLIQFQNNGVVDDSQLPKDRFSAERLKGVDSTLKIQPAKLEDSAVYLCASSFSSDRDPPNYGYTFGSGTRLTVV.

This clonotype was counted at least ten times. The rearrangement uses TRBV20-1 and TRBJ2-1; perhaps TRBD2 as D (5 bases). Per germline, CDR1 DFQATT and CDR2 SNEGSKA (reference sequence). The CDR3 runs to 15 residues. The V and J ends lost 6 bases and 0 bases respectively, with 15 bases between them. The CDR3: CSAAKLGSSYNEQFF. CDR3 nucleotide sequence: TGCAGTGCCGCTAAACTAGGGAGCTCCTACAATGAGCAGTTCTTC.

CDR3 nucleotides: TGCAGTGCTACTGGGGGCTCCTACGAGCAGTACTTC. Protein: CSATGGSYEQYF. This chain links TRBV20-1 with TRBJ2-7; possibly TRBD1 or TRBD2 for D (5 bases each). Trimming took 4 bases from V and 0 from J, leaving 7 bases between them. From germline, CDR1 is DFQATT and CDR2 SNEGSKA (reference sequence). The CDR3 spans 12 residues.

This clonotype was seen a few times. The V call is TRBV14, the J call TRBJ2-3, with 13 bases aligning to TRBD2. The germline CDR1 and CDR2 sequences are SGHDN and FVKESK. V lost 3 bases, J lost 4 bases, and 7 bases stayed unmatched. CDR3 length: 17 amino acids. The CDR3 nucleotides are TGTGCCAGCAGCCATCTCGGGGGACTAGCGGGATCAGATACGCAGTATTTT. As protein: CASSHLGGLAGSDTQYF.

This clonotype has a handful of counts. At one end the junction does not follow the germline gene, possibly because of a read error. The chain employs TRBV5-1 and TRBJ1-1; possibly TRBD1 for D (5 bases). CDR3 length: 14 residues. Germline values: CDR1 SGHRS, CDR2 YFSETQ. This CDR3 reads CASTLGQLNTEAFF. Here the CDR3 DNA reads TGCGCCAGCACCTTGGGGCAGCTGAACACTGAAGCTTTCTTT.